The sequence of this TCR beta chain was determined in a study of blood T cells in healthy people across ages. Then a second PCR, running roughly 7 to 12 cycles, was carried out with a sample-barcoded 5' primer and a J-beta primer mix. TCRdb called the 5' RACE reads again in MiXCR, with one record for every CDR3 protein. The sample lists around 1,900,000 distinct CDR3 sequences; about two fifths were seen once. This clonotype was seen a few times. Germline CDR1 and CDR2: SGHNT and YYREEE (reference sequence). V was clipped by 4 bases and J by 0 bases; unmatched bases: 8. The CDR3 loop spans 16 amino acids.

The sequenced material came from blood. The chain combines TRBV5-4 with TRBJ2-7; 9 nucleotides line up with TRBD1. The sequence was obtained from a human donor in good health. The CDR3 DNA reads as TGTGCCAGCAGCCCCGACAGGGGGGGATACTCCTACGAGCAGTACTTC. Its translation is CASSPDRGGYSYEQYF.